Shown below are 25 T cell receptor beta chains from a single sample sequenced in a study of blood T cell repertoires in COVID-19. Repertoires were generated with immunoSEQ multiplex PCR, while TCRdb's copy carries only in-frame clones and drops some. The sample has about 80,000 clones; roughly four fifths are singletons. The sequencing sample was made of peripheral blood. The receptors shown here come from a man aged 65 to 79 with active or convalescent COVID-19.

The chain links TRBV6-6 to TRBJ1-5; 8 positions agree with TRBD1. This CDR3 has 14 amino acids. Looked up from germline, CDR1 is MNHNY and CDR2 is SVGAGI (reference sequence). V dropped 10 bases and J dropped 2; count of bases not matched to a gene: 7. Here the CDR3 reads CATQGAKGNQPQHF. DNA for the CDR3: TGTGCCACGCAGGGGGCGAAGGGCAATCAGCCCCAGCATTTT.

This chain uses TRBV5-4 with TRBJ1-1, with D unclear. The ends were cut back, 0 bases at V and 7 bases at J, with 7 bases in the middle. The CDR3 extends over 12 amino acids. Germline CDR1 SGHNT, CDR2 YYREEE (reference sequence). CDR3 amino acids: CASSLGTIEAFF. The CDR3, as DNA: TGTGCCAGCAGCTTGGGTACAATTGAAGCTTTCTTT.

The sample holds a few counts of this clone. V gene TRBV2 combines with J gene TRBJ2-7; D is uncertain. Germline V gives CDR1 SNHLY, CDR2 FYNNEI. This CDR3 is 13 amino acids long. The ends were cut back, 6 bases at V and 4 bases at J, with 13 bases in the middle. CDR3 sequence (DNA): TGTGCCAGCAGAGAGAGCGATCCTTACGAGCAGTACTTC. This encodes CASRESDPYEQYF.

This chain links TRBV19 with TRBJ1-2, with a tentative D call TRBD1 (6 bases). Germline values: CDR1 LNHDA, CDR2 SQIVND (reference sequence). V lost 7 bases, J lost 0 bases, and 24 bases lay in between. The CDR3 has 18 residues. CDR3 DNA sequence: TGTGCCAGTACCGACGTGGGGGCAGCCACGACTACTAACTATGGCTACACCTTC. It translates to CASTDVGAATTTNYGYTF.

The CDR3 DNA reads as TGTGCCAGCAGTCCGACACTGAACTATGGCTACACCTTC. It encodes CASSPTLNYGYTF. The rearrangement joins TRBV27 to TRBJ1-2; D is unclear. Trimming shortened V by 5 bases and J by 2 bases, and 9 bases separated the two germline ends. Germline lookup yields CDR1 MNHEY and CDR2 SMNVEV (reference sequence). The CDR3 extends over 13 amino acids.

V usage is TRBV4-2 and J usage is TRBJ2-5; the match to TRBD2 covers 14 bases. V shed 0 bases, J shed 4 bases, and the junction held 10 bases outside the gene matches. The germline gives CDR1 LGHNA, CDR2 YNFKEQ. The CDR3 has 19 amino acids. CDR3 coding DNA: TGTGCCAGCAGCCAAGAAACCGGGACTAGCGGGGGAACGCGAGAGACCCAGTACTTC. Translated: CASSQETGTSGGTRETQYF.

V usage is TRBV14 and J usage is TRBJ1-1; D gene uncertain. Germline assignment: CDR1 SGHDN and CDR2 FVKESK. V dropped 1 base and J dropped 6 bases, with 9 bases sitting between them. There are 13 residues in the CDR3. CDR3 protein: CASSQGNTPEAFF. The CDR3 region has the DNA TGTGCCAGCAGCCAAGGAAATACTCCTGAAGCTTTCTTT. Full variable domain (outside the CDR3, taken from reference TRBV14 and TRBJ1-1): EAGVTQFPSHSVIEKGQTVTLRCDPISGHDNLYWYRRVMGKEIKFLLHFVKESKQDESGMPNNRFLAERTGGTYSTLKVQPAELEDSGVYFCASSQGNTPEAFFGQGTRLTVV.

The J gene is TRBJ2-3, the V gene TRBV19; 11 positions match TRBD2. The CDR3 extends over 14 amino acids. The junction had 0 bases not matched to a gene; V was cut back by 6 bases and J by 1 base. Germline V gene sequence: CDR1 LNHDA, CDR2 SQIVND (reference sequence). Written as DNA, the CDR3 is TGTGCCAGTAGACTAGCGGGGGGCACAGATACGCAGTATTTT. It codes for CASRLAGGTDTQYF.

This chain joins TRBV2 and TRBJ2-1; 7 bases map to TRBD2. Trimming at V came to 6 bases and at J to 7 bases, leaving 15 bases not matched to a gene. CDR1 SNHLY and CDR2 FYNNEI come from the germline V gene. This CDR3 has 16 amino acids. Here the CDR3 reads CASSGLGRGTGNEQFF. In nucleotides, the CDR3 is TGTGCCAGCAGCGGATTGGGGAGGGGAACGGGGAATGAGCAGTTCTTC. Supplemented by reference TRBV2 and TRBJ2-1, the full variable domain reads EPEVTQTPSHQVTQMGQEVILRCVPISNHLYFYWYRQILGQKVEFLVSFYNNEISEKSEIFDDQFSVERPDGSNFTLKIRSTKLEDSAMYFCASSGLGRGTGNEQFFGPGTRLTVL.

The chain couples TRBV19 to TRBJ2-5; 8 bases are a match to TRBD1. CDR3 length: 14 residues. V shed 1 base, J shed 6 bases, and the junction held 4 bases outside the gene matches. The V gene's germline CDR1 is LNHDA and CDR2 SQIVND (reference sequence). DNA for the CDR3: TGTGCCAGTAGTATAGGGACAGGGAGACAGACCCAGTACTTC. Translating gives CASSIGTGRQTQYF.

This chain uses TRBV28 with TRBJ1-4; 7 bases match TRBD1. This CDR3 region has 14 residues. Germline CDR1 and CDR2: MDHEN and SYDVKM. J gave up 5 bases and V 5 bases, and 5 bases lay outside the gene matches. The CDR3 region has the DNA TGTGCCAGCAGTCGGGGACAGTTCAATGAAAAACTGTTTTTT. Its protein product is CASSRGQFNEKLFF.

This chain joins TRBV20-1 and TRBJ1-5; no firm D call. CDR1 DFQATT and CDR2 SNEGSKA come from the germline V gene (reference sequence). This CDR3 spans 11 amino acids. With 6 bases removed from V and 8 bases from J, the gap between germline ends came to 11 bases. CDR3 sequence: CSAGRGKPQHF. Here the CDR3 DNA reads TGCAGTGCAGGACGAGGGAAGCCCCAGCATTTT.

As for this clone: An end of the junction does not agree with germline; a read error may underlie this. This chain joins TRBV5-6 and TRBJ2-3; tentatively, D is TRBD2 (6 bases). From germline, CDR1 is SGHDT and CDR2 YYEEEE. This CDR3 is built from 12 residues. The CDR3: CASSLRWTGEVF. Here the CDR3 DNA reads TGTGCCAGCAGCTTGCGATGGACGGGGGAGGTTTTT. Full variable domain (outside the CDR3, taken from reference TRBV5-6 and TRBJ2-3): DAGVTQSPTHLIKTRGQQVTLRCSPKSGHDTVSWYQQALGQGPQFIFQYYEEEERQRGNFPDRFSGHQFPNYSSELNVNALLLGDSALYLCASSLRWTGEVFGPGTRLTVL.

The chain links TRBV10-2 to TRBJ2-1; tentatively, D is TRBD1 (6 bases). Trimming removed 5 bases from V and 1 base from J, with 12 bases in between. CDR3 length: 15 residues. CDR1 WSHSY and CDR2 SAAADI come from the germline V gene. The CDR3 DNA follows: TGCGCCAGCAGTCAACAGGGTTCGTCCTACAATGAGCAGTTCTTC. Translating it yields CASSQQGSSYNEQFF.

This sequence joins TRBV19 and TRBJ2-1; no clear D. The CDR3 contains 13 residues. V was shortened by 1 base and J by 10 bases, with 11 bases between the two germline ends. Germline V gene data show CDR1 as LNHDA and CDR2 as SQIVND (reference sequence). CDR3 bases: TGTGCCAGTAGTATAGTTCCGAGTTCAGAGCAGTTCTTC. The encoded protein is CASSIVPSSEQFF.

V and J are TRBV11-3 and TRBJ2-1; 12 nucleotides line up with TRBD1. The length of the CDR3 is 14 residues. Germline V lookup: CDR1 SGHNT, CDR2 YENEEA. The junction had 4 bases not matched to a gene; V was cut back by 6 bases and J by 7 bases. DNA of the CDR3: TGTGCCAGCAGTGGGACAGGGGGCTTAAATGAGCAGTTCTTC. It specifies CASSGTGGLNEQFF.

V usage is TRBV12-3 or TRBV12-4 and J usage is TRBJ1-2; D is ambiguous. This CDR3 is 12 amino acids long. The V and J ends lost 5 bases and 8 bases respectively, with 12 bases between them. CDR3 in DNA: TGTGCCAGCAGTCGGGGAAACCGCGGCTACACCTTC. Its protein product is CASSRGNRGYTF.

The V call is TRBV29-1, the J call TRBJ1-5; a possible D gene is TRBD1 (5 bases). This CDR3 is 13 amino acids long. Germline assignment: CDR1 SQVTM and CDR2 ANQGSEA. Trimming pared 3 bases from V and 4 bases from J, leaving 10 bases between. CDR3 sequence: CSVETGVNQPQHF. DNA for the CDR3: TGCAGCGTTGAGACGGGGGTGAATCAGCCCCAGCATTTT. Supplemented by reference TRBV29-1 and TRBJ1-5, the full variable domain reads SAVISQKPSRDICQRGTSLTIQCQVDSQVTMMFWYRQQPGQSLTLIATANQGSEATYESGFVIDKFPISRPNLTFSTLTVSNMSPEDSSIYLCSVETGVNQPQHFGDGTRLSIL.

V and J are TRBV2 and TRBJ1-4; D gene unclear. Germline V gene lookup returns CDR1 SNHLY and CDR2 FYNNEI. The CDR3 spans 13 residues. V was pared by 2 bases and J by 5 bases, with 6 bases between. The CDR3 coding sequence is TGTGCCAGCAGTGAAAGCATGAATGAAAAACTGTTTTTT. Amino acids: CASSESMNEKLFF. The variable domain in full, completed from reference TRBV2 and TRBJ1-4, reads EPEVTQTPSHQVTQMGQEVILRCVPISNHLYFYWYRQILGQKVEFLVSFYNNEISEKSEIFDDQFSVERPDGSNFTLKIRSTKLEDSAMYFCASSESMNEKLFFGSGTQLSVL.

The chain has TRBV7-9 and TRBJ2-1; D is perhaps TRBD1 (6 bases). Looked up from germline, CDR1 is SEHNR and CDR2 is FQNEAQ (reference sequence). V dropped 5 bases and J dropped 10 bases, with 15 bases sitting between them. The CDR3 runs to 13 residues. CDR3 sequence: CASSLGQLREQFF. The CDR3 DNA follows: TGTGCCAGCAGCCTCGGACAGTTAAGGGAGCAGTTCTTC. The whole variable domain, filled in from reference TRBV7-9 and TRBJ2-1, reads DTGVSQNPRHKITKRGQNVTFRCDPISEHNRLYWYRQTLGQGPEFLTYFQNEAQLEKSRLLSDRFSAERPKGSFSTLEIQRTEQGDSAMYLCASSLGQLREQFFGPGTRLTVL.

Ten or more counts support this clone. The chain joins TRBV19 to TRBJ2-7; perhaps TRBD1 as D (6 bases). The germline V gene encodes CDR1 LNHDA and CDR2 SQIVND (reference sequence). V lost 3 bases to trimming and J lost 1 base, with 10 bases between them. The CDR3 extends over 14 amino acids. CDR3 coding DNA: TGTGCCAGTAGTATCGGACAGTTATCCTACGAGCAGTACTTC. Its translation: CASSIGQLSYEQYF.

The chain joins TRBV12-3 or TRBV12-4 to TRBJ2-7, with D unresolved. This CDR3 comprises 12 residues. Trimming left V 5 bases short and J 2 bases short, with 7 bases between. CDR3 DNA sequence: TGTGCCAGCAGTCAACAAGCCTACGAGCAGTACTTC. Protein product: CASSQQAYEQYF.

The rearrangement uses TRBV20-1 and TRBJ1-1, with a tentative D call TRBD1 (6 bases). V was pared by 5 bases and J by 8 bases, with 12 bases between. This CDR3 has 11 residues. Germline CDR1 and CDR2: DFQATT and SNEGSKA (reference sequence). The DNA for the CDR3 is TGCAGTGCTTCGCGGACAGCAGAAGCTTTCTTT. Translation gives CSASRTAEAFF.

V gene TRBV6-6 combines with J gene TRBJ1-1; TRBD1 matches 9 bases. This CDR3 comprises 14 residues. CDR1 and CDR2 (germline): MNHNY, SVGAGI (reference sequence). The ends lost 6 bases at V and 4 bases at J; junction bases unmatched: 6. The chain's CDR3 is CASSSTGGSTEAFF. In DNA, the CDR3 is TGTGCCAGCAGCTCGACAGGGGGGAGCACTGAAGCTTTCTTT.

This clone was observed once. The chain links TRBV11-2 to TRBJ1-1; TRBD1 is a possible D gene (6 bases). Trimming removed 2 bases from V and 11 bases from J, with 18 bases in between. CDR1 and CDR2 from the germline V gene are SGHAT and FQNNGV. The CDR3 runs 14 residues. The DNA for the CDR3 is TGTGCCAGCAGCTTACAGGGGATGGGAATGGGTGCTTTCTTT. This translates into CASSLQGMGMGAFF. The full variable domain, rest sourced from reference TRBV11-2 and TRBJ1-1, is EAGVAQSPRYKIIEKRQSVAFWCNPISGHATLYWYQQILGQGPKLLIQFQNNGVVDDSQLPKDRFSAERLKGVDSTLKIQPAKLEDSAVYLCASSLQGMGMGAFFGQGTRLTVV.